This T cell receptor beta chain was sequenced in a study of blood T cells in healthy people across ages. Study results and caveats: TCR beta diversity correlated strongly with naive T cell percentage.

Details on this clonotype: The target antigen is unknown.

CDR1 is SNHLY and CDR2 is FYNNEI in the germline V gene. The CDR3 runs to 13 residues. Isolation per sample recovered at least 7 million PBMCs. The authors ran a second PCR of about 6 to 11 cycles using a sample-barcoded 5' primer and a J-beta primer mix. Each cDNA molecule carried a tag from a template-switch adaptor that contained 12 random nucleotides. TCRdb passed the 5' RACE reads through MiXCR, listing each CDR3 protein once. The sample has about 1.4 million distinct CDR3 sequences, 59% seen once. This TCR derives from a young man in good health. Sequencing input: blood. This rearrangement joins TRBV2 to TRBJ2-7; possibly TRBD2 for D (5 bases). The tail of the sequence fits TRBJ2-1 better, so the J call may be wrong. CDR3 loop: CASSQGQPGEQFF. The CDR3 nucleotides read TGTGCCAGCAGCCAAGGGCAACCGGGGGAGCAGTTCTTC.